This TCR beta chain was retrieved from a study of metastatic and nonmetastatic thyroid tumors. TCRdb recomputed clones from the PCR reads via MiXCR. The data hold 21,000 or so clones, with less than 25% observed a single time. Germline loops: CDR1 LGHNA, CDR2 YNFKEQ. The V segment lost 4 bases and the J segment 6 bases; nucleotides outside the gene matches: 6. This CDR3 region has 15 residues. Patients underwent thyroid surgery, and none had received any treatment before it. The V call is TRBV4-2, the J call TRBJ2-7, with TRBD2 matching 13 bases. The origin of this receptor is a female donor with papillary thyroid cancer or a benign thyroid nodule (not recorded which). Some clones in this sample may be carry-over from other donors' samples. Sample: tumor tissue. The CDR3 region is CASSPGTSGTAEQYF. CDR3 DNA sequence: TGTGCCAGCAGCCCAGGGACTAGCGGGACGGCCGAGCAGTACTTC.